This T cell receptor (beta chain) was sequenced for a study of T cell changes during pregnancy in multiple sclerosis. Sequenced by immunoSEQ multiplex PCR; TCRdb stores in-frame clones only, minus some. The table shows roughly 99,000 clones, with around 92% occurring only once. Germline V gene sequence: CDR1 SGHTA, CDR2 FQGNSA. This CDR3 comprises 14 residues. V was trimmed by 4 bases and J by 4 bases, leaving 13 bases between them. The rearrangement links TRBV7-2 to TRBJ1-2, with a tentative D call TRBD1 (5 bases). The receptor comes from a female donor in good health, enrolled as a control in a pregnancy study. The source was peripheral blood, collected in the third trimester of pregnancy. The CDR3 nucleotides are TGTGCCAGCAGCTCCGGCGGGGGTCCCTATGGCTACACCTTC. Protein sequence: CASSSGGGPYGYTF. Supplemented by reference TRBV7-2 and TRBJ1-2, the full variable domain reads GAGVSQSPSNKVTEKGKDVELRCDPISGHTALYWYRQSLGQGLEFLIYFQGNSAPDKSGLPSDRFSAERTGGSVSTLTIQRTQQEDSAVYLCASSSGGGPYGYTFGSGTRLTVV.